Below are 18 T cell receptor beta chains sequenced from a single sample in a study of monozygotic twins with inflammatory bowel disease. TCRdb reprocessed the 5' RACE reads and keeps a single row for each CDR3 protein, giving no DNA. Its listing shows about 380,000 distinct CDR3 sequences. The sample comprised blood. The receptors were sampled from a human donor with ulcerative colitis or Crohn's disease, or a healthy co-twin of an affected twin (not recorded which).

The chain uses TRBV27 and TRBJ1-2; there is no DNA to check the TCRdb D call of TRBD1. The CDR3 is 15 amino acids. Germline V gene sequence: CDR1 MNHEY, CDR2 SMNVEV (reference sequence). CDR3 in amino acids: CASRTPGQGARGYTF.

The CDR3 spells CASSPPKRTATDTQYF. The chain is built from TRBV18 and TRBJ2-3; lacking DNA, the TRBD1 call made by TCRdb goes unchecked. The germline V gene has CDR1 KGHSH and CDR2 LQKENI. The CDR3 is made up of 16 amino acids.

This chain links TRBV7-2 with TRBJ1-2. The CDR3 runs to 12 residues. Germline V gives CDR1 SGHTA, CDR2 FQGNSA. CDR3 protein: CASRNSYYGYTF. Looking up the rest from reference TRBV7-2 and TRBJ1-2 gives the full variable domain: GAGVSQSPSNKVTEKGKDVELRCDPISGHTALYWYRQSLGQGLEFLIYFQGNSAPDKSGLPSDRFSAERTGGSVSTLTIQRTQQEDSAVYLCASRNSYYGYTFGSGTRLTVV.

This rearrangement joins TRBV7-9 to TRBJ1-5. Germline V gene lookup returns CDR1 SEHNR and CDR2 FQNEAQ (reference sequence). CDR3 length: 15 amino acids. The CDR3: CASSPNGVGVQPQHF.

V and J are TRBV7-9 and TRBJ1-2; the TCRdb D gene call, TRBD1, has no DNA to confirm it. The CDR3 has 15 amino acids. Germline V gene sequence: CDR1 SEHNR, CDR2 FQNEAQ (reference sequence). The CDR3 sequence: CASSFLQGRDYGYTF.

This chain links TRBV5-4 with TRBJ2-3; checking the TCRdb D call of TRBD1 is not possible without DNA. CDR3 length: 15 amino acids. CDR1 SGHNT and CDR2 YYREEE come from the germline V gene (reference sequence). The CDR3 sequence is CASSSMTGDPDTQYF. The full variable domain, in which reference TRBV5-4 and TRBJ2-3 provide the parts outside the CDR3, is ETGVTQSPTHLIKTRGQQVTLRCSSQSGHNTVSWYQQALGQGPQFIFQYYREEENGRGNFPPRFSGLQFPNYSSELNVNALELDDSALYLCASSSMTGDPDTQYFGPGTRLTVL.

The chain joins TRBV20-1 to TRBJ1-1; TCRdb names TRBD1, which stays unverified in the absence of DNA. The CDR3 has 15 amino acids. Germline CDR1 DFQATT, CDR2 SNEGSKA (reference sequence). CDR3: CSARDWAVVNTEAFF.

The V call is TRBV28, the J call TRBJ2-7; the D call from TCRdb, TRBD1, cannot be confirmed without DNA. This CDR3 has 15 amino acids. Germline V gives CDR1 MDHEN, CDR2 SYDVKM. CDR3 loop: CASSRGGQGAYEQYF.

The chain has TRBV6-2 or TRBV6-3 and TRBJ1-5; TCRdb designates TRBD1, a call that cannot be tested without DNA. There are 14 residues in the CDR3. The germline gives CDR1 MNHEY, CDR2 SVGEGT. This CDR3 reads CASSATGGGQPQHF.

The rearrangement uses TRBV20-1 and TRBJ2-2; TCRdb's D call of TRBD1 is untestable without DNA. This CDR3 region has 19 residues. The germline CDR1 and CDR2 sequences are DFQATT and SNEGSKA (reference sequence). The CDR3 spells CSAVRIGTGGLLNTGELFF.

The chain carries TRBV12-3 or TRBV12-4 and TRBJ1-6; TCRdb names TRBD1, which stays unverified in the absence of DNA. This CDR3 spans 16 amino acids. The CDR3 region is CASSSHPGRGNSPLHF.

The genes are TRBV20-1 and TRBJ2-5; TCRdb names TRBD1, which stays unverified in the absence of DNA. Germline V gene lookup returns CDR1 DFQATT and CDR2 SNEGSKA (reference sequence). The length of the CDR3 is 14 residues. The CDR3 sequence is CSASPGQTQETQYF.

This rearrangement joins TRBV27 to TRBJ2-7. The length of the CDR3 is 14 residues. In germline, CDR1 is MNHEY, CDR2 SMNVEV (reference sequence). The chain's CDR3 is CASSLQDSTYEQYF.

V is TRBV5-4 and J is TRBJ2-3; absent DNA, TCRdb's TRBD1 call cannot be checked. CDR3 size: 14 residues. Germline V gene sequence: CDR1 SGHNT, CDR2 YYREEE (reference sequence). The CDR3 sequence: CASSFTGTTDTQYF.

J is TRBJ2-3 and V is TRBV12-3 or TRBV12-4. The length of the CDR3 is 12 residues. CDR3 loop: CASSLGYHTQYF.

V gene TRBV3-1 combines with J gene TRBJ2-3. The CDR3 runs to 14 residues. CDR1 is LGHDT, CDR2 YNNKEL, per germline (reference sequence). The chain's CDR3 is CASSQELATDTQYF.

The chain recombines TRBV20-1 with TRBJ1-1; TCRdb calls TRBD1, which cannot be checked without DNA. Germline V gene data show CDR1 as DFQATT and CDR2 as SNEGSKA (reference sequence). The CDR3 consists of 13 residues. The CDR3 here is CSARRQGRTEAFF.

The CDR3 here is CASSFRLGQGEETQYF. The rearrangement uses TRBV12-3 or TRBV12-4 and TRBJ2-5; TCRdb's D gene call, TRBD1, goes unchecked for lack of DNA. The CDR3 runs to 16 residues.